Listed below are T cell receptor beta chains from one sample, sequenced in a study of T cell repertoires in cytomegalovirus infection. These TCRs' antigens remain unknown. TCRdb ran MiXCR on the reads and lists one entry per CDR3 protein. The sample lists about 340,000 distinct CDR3 sequences; 29% were seen once. Source: cultured PBMCs, taken from culture after CMV antigen stimulation. The receptors were gathered from a human donor in good health (CMV status not recorded). Some clones in this sample may be carry-over from other donors' samples. The CDR3 runs from the conserved cysteine through the conserved F or W. The order of the fields is J gene, clone size, D gene, V gene, CDR3 DNA, CDR3 protein. D genes are given only for firm matches. Clone sizes are given selectively: once, few, many, or a class where the clone is expanded.

>TRBJ1-2|few|TRBD1|TRBV6-6
TGTGCCAGCAGTTACAGGGACAGGGACAGCTACACCTTC
CASSYRDRDSYTF
>TRBJ1-1|many|TRBD1|TRBV12-3/TRBV12-4
TGTGCCAGCAGCTGGACAGGGACGGGGACTGAAGCTTTCTTT
CASSWTGTGTEAFF
>TRBJ1-1|many|-|TRBV7-8
TGTGCCAGCAGCTCAGGGTTTGGAGCTTTCTTT
CASSSGFGAFF
>TRBJ1-4|few|-|TRBV19
TGTGCCAGTAATAACATTAATGAAAAACTGTTTTTT
CASNNINEKLFF
>TRBJ1-4|many|TRBD1|TRBV6-1
TGTGCCAGCAGTGCTGGGACAGGATCTTCGCCCGGAAAACTGTTTTTT
CASSAGTGSSPGKLFF
>TRBJ2-7|-|-|TRBV20-1
TGCAGTGCTAGTGAGGGCCGGGAGCAGTACTTC
CSASEGREQYF
>TRBJ1-4|-|-|TRBV7-2
TGTGCCAGCAGCTTAGGAAGGGAGAGCGAAAAACTGTTTTTT
CASSLGRESEKLFF
>TRBJ1-1|-|TRBD1|TRBV19
TGTGCCAGTAGTATCGGGACAGGCTGGGGGGCTTTCTTT
CASSIGTGWGAFF
>TRBJ2-7|-|TRBD2|TRBV7-3
TGTGCCAGCGAAGATCGGCGGGAGGTCCGGGGCCCCTACGAGCAGTACTTC
CASEDRREVRGPYEQYF
>TRBJ1-1|-|TRBD1|TRBV28
TGTGCCAGCAGTTTAATGGGGACAGGGCTCATGAACACTGAAGCTTTCTTT
CASSLMGTGLMNTEAFF
>TRBJ1-5|-|-|TRBV19
TGTGCCACCCAGGGGACAAGCAATCAGCCCCAGCATTTT
CATQGTSNQPQHF
>TRBJ2-6|-|-|TRBV19
TGTGCCAGTAGTATAAGGGACACCACTTCTGGGGCCAACGTCCTGACTTTC
CASSIRDTTSGANVLTF
>TRBJ2-3|-|-|TRBV11-2
TGTGCCAGCAGCTTAGATACGGGGGTCATAACAGATACGCAGTATTTT
CASSLDTGVITDTQYF
>TRBJ2-7|few|-|TRBV5-1
TGCGCCAGCAGCTTGGAGACGGGTTCCTACGAGCAGTACTTC
CASSLETGSYEQYF
>TRBJ1-1|few|-|TRBV6-4
TGTGCCAGCAGTGCTTTGCAGGGGATGAACACTGAAGCTTTCTTT
CASSALQGMNTEAFF
>TRBJ2-7|-|-|TRBV12-3/TRBV12-4
TGTGCCAGCAGTTTCCCCGGGGGGCCGGGGGAGCAGTACTTC
CASSFPGGPGEQYF
>TRBJ2-7|-|TRBD1|TRBV11-3
TGTGCCAGCAGCTCGACAGGGGGCCCTTACGAGCAGTACTTC
CASSSTGGPYEQYF
>TRBJ1-1|-|-|TRBV19
TGTGCCAGCTCGACCCGTCGACAGAACACTGAAGCTTTCTTT
CASSTRRQNTEAFF
>TRBJ1-2|many|TRBD1|TRBV5-6
TGTGCCAGCAGCTGGGACAGGAGCTATGGCTACACCTTC
CASSWDRSYGYTF
>TRBJ2-3|-|-|TRBV5-1
TGCGCCAGCAGCTTATATTCGGCAGGCAGCACAGATACGCAGTATTTT
CASSLYSAGSTDTQYF
>TRBJ1-2|-|TRBD1|TRBV6-1
TGTGCCAGCGCTGTTACAGGGGGCGACTATGGCTACACCTTC
CASAVTGGDYGYTF
>TRBJ2-7|few|-|TRBV20-1
TGCAGTGCTGGGTCTTCCGTAGGAGAGCTAGGCGAGCAGTACTTC
CSAGSSVGELGEQYF
>TRBJ2-1|-|-|TRBV6-5
TGTGCCAGCAGGATCCTATTTGGTGAGCAGTTCTTC
CASRILFGEQFF
>TRBJ2-3|-|-|TRBV19
TGTGCCAGTAGTAAGCTGTCTAGCACAGATACGCAGTATTTT
CASSKLSSTDTQYF
>TRBJ1-6|-|-|TRBV4-2
TGTGCCAGCAGCCCGACAGGAGCGAGGGATTCACCCCTCCACTTT
CASSPTGARDSPLHF
>TRBJ1-5|few|TRBD1|TRBV7-9
TGTGCCAGCAGCTCGGACAGGGGTAAGGGCAATCAGCCCCAGCATTTT
CASSSDRGKGNQPQHF
>TRBJ1-2|few|-|TRBV12-3/TRBV12-4
TGTGCCAGCAGTTTAGGGGGGCTAAGGGGCTACACCTTC
CASSLGGLRGYTF
>TRBJ2-5|-|-|TRBV24-1
TGTGCCACCAGTGACCCGGGCCTACAAAACCCGGAGACCCAGTACTTC
CATSDPGLQNPETQYF
>TRBJ2-3|many|TRBD2|TRBV28
TGTGCCAGCAGCACCGAGGGAGCGGGAGGGCGGGATACGCAGTATTTT
CASSTEGAGGRDTQYF
>TRBJ1-2|many|-|TRBV5-1
TGCGCCAGCAGCAAGACCCTGGATGGCTACACCTTC
CASSKTLDGYTF
>TRBJ1-4|few|TRBD1|TRBV4-1
TGCGCCAGCAGCCAAGAAGGAGCGACAGGGAGAGGGGAAAAACTGTTTTTT
CASSQEGATGRGEKLFF
>TRBJ2-2|-|-|TRBV20-1
TGCAGTGCTTCCCTAGGGGGGAACACCGGGGAGCTGTTTTTT
CSASLGGNTGELFF
>TRBJ1-5|once|-|TRBV19
TGTGCCAGTAGTATTGAGGTCCGACGAACGAACAATCAGCCCCAGCATTTT
CASSIEVRRTNNQPQHF
>TRBJ2-5|-|TRBD2|TRBV30
TGTGCCTGGAGTGTATCGGGACTAGTCGTAGAGACCCAGTACTTC
CAWSVSGLVVETQYF
>TRBJ2-5|-|TRBD1|TRBV15
TGTGCCACCAGCAGAGATCTCGGTCCCTCGACAGGGGGAAGGGAGACCCAGTACTTC
CATSRDLGPSTGGRETQYF
>TRBJ2-7|many|-|TRBV6-1
TGTGCCAGCAGTGAGCAGGGCGAATTCCACGAGCAGTACTTC
CASSEQGEFHEQYF
>TRBJ2-1|-|TRBD2|TRBV5-1
TGCGCCAGTATAGCGGGGGACTCCTACAATGAGCAGTTCTTC
CASIAGDSYNEQFF
>TRBJ1-2|-|TRBD1|TRBV28
TGTGCCAGCAGCGACACAGGGGGCGCAAGGCGGTATGGCTACACCTTC
CASSDTGGARRYGYTF
>TRBJ1-4|once|-|TRBV12-3/TRBV12-4
TGTGCCAGCAGGAACGGAGAAAAACTGTTTTTT
CASRNGEKLFF
>TRBJ1-1|-|-|TRBV28
TGTGCCAGCAGCCTAAGTTTCTTCGGAGGGAAGATGAACACTGAAGCTTTCTTT
CASSLSFFGGKMNTEAFF
>TRBJ2-5|-|TRBD1|TRBV10-3
TGTGCCATCAGCACAGGGGTACAAGAGACCCAGTACTTC
CAISTGVQETQYF
>TRBJ1-3|-|TRBD1|TRBV20-1
TGCAGTGCCCGAGGACAGGGGGCTGGAAACACCATATATTTT
CSARGQGAGNTIYF
>TRBJ1-5|-|-|TRBV20-1
TGCAGTGCTAGCCTTCCCGGGCTGGGGGTTGTCCAGCCCCAGCATTTT
CSASLPGLGVVQPQHF
>TRBJ2-1|-|-|TRBV15
TGTGCCACCAGCAGAGAATGGAGGCAGGTCCATGAGCAGTTCTTC
CATSREWRQVHEQFF
>TRBJ2-4|-|-|TRBV27
TGTGCCAGCAGACCTACTGCTTTCATTCAAAACATTCAGTACTTC
CASRPTAFIQNIQYF
>TRBJ2-3|many|TRBD2|TRBV7-8
TGTGCCAGCAGCCTAGCGGGGGGGAAGGATACGCAGTATTTT
CASSLAGGKDTQYF
>TRBJ1-5|-|TRBD1|TRBV7-8
TGTGCCAGCAGCTCGGGACAGATAGACCGTAGCAATCAGCCCCAGCATTTT
CASSSGQIDRSNQPQHF
>TRBJ2-3|-|TRBD2|TRBV6-6
TGTGCCAGCTCGGGGGGTTTAAGCACAGATACGCAGTATTTT
CASSGGLSTDTQYF
>TRBJ1-1|-|-|TRBV20-1
TGCAGTGCTAGAGATGAAACTGCCCGGATTGAAGCTTTCTTT
CSARDETARIEAFF
>TRBJ2-1|-|TRBD2|TRBV2
TGTGCCAGCACGACGGGAGGCAATTACAATGAGCAGTTCTTC
CASTTGGNYNEQFF
>TRBJ2-7|-|TRBD1|TRBV7-2
TGTGCCAGCAGCCGGGACAGCCCCTACGAGCAGTACTTC
CASSRDSPYEQYF
>TRBJ1-1|-|-|TRBV11-2
TGTGCCAGCAGCTTAGACCTAATGAACACTGAAGCTTTCTTT
CASSLDLMNTEAFF
>TRBJ1-2|-|-|TRBV27
TGTGCCAGCAGTTTTGGACGCATGGGGAACTATGGCTACACCTTC
CASSFGRMGNYGYTF
>TRBJ1-1|-|-|TRBV12-3/TRBV12-4
TGTGCCAGCAGTCCCTCTTCGGGGGGCAAAGGCACTGAAGCTTTCTTT
CASSPSSGGKGTEAFF
>TRBJ1-1|-|-|TRBV6-4
TGTGCCAGCAGCAGGAGGGCAGGGACGAACACTGAAGCTTTCTTT
CASSRRAGTNTEAFF